A single sample gave rise to the 8 T cell receptor beta chains below, sequenced in a study of cytomegalovirus exposure and HLA in healthy donors. Vbeta (60) and Jbeta (13) primers were used in the PCR. Some clones are missing from TCRdb's copy, which holds only in-frame ones; the method was immunoSEQ multiplex PCR. The table shows about 180,000 clones, with about 85% occurring only once. Sample: PBMCs. All receptors come from a boy between 2 and 10 years old in good health and CMV-seronegative.

The J gene is TRBJ1-6, the V gene TRBV19; 8 nucleotides match TRBD1. From germline, CDR1 is LNHDA and CDR2 SQIVND (reference sequence). V shed 6 bases and J 10 bases; nucleotides not matched to a gene: 2. This CDR3 region has 12 residues. DNA of the CDR3: TGTGCCAGTAGCGGACAGGGATCACCCCTCCACTTT. It yields the protein CASSGQGSPLHF.

The genes are TRBV6-1 and TRBJ2-1, with TRBD2 identical over 11 bases. The CDR3 runs 17 residues. Germline V lookup: CDR1 MNHNS, CDR2 SASEGT. With 4 bases clipped from V and 2 bases from J, the junction kept 7 bases outside the gene matches. The CDR3 sequence: CASSAFSGGAAYNEQFF. CDR3 nucleotides: TGTGCCAGCAGTGCCTTTAGCGGGGGGGCCGCCTACAATGAGCAGTTCTTC.

The chain recombines TRBV7-9 with TRBJ2-2; TRBD2 might be the D (5 bases). Germline loops: CDR1 SEHNR, CDR2 FQNEAQ (reference sequence). Trimming pared 5 bases from V and 7 bases from J, leaving 17 bases between. This CDR3 spans 15 amino acids. CDR3 bases: TGTGCCAGCAGCCCCGAGGACGGGGTCGGCGGGGAGCTGTTTTTT. It yields the protein CASSPEDGVGGELFF. The full variable domain, completed using reference TRBV7-9 and TRBJ2-2, is DTGVSQNPRHKITKRGQNVTFRCDPISEHNRLYWYRQTLGQGPEFLTYFQNEAQLEKSRLLSDRFSAERPKGSFSTLEIQRTEQGDSAMYLCASSPEDGVGGELFFGEGSRLTVL.

This chain links TRBV5-4 with TRBJ1-1; possible D gene TRBD1, 5 bases. Trimming stripped 4 bases from V and 2 bases from J, with 21 bases between. This CDR3 region has 17 residues. From germline, CDR1 is SGHNT and CDR2 YYREEE (reference sequence). Written as DNA, the CDR3 is TGTGCCAGCAGCCCCGGAGGGCACTTCGGGGGAAACACTGAAGCTTTCTTT. This codes for CASSPGGHFGGNTEAFF.

The rearrangement links TRBV9 to TRBJ2-1; TRBD2 matches at 8 bases. CDR1 is SGDLS, CDR2 YYNGEE, per germline. V shed 2 bases and J 0 bases; nucleotides not matched to a gene: 1. CDR3 length: 15 amino acids. The CDR3 sequence is CASSVSGGSYNEQFF. The CDR3 DNA is TGTGCCAGCAGCGTGAGCGGGGGCTCCTACAATGAGCAGTTCTTC.

V and J are TRBV7-8 and TRBJ2-7; 12 nucleotides line up with TRBD2. The CDR3 sequence is 15 residues long. V was clipped by 6 bases and J by 1 base; unmatched bases: 4. The germline CDR1 and CDR2 sequences are SGHVS and FQNEAQ. CDR3 sequence reads: CASRPTSGGSYEQYV. The CDR3 DNA reads as TGTGCCAGCAGGCCGACTAGCGGGGGATCCTACGAGCAGTACGTC.

The V and J genes are TRBV18 and TRBJ1-3; D remains unclear. Trimming shortened V by 3 bases and J by 4 bases, and 19 bases separated the two germline ends. The length of the CDR3 is 17 residues. Germline assignment: CDR1 KGHSH and CDR2 LQKENI. DNA for the CDR3: TGTGCCAGCTCACCGGCCGGCGGCAGCCCCATCGGAAACACCATATATTTT. Translating it yields CASSPAGGSPIGNTIYF.

V and J are TRBV5-4 and TRBJ2-7, with TRBD2 matching 8 bases. J lost 2 bases, V lost 1 base, and 2 bases had no gene match. The length of the CDR3 is 14 residues. The V gene's germline CDR1 is SGHNT and CDR2 YYREEE (reference sequence). The DNA for the CDR3 is TGTGCCAGCAGCTTGCGGGAGGGCCCCTACGAGCAGTACTTC. This encodes CASSLREGPYEQYF.